Below, 14 T cell receptor beta chains from the same sample are listed, as sequenced in a study of blood T cell repertoires in COVID-19. TCRdb keeps only in-frame clones here, not all; method: immunoSEQ multiplex PCR. The sample contains 150,000 to 160,000 clones, 70% to 85% of which appear only once. The sample was peripheral blood. The receptors stem from a woman in her sixties with acute or convalescent COVID-19.

The chain is built from TRBV9 and TRBJ1-3; D not certain. This CDR3 is built from 14 residues. The V gene's germline CDR1 is SGDLS and CDR2 YYNGEE. Trimming pared 6 bases from V and 4 bases from J, leaving 14 bases between. The CDR3 DNA sequence: TGTGCCAGCACACCGGACTTAAGCGGAAACACCATATATTTT. Translating gives CASTPDLSGNTIYF.

The V gene is TRBV6-4, the J gene TRBJ2-3; 12 nucleotides align to TRBD2. V shed 5 bases, J shed 3 bases, and the junction held 3 bases outside the gene matches. CDR3 length equals 15 residues. Germline V CDR1 and CDR2: MRHNA, SNTAGT. In DNA, the CDR3 is TGTGCCAGCAGTCTCCTAGCGGGGGGGACAGATACGCAGTATTTT. Its protein is CASSLLAGGTDTQYF.

This clone has only a few counts. The V call is TRBV19, the J call TRBJ1-5; 7 nucleotides match TRBD1. The CDR3 is 14 residues long. With 4 bases clipped from V and 2 bases from J, the junction kept 2 bases outside the gene matches. CDR1 LNHDA and CDR2 SQIVND come from the germline V gene (reference sequence). The CDR3 DNA is TGTGCCAGTAGTACTACAGGGGGCAATCAGCCCCAGCATTTT. Its protein is CASSTTGGNQPQHF. The full variable domain, with the rest looked up from reference TRBV19 and TRBJ1-5, is DGGITQSPKYLFRKEGQNVTLSCEQNLNHDAMYWYRQDPGQGLRLIYYSQIVNDFQKGDIAEGYSVSREKKESFPLTVTSAQKNPTAFYLCASSTTGGNQPQHFGDGTRLSIL.

The chain carries TRBV9 and TRBJ2-3, with 10 bases matching TRBD2. Germline CDR1 SGDLS, CDR2 YYNGEE. The CDR3 consists of 18 residues. The trim removed 0 bases at V and 0 bases at J, leaving 7 bases unmatched. The CDR3 loop reads CASSVGLLAGRSTDTQYF. The CDR3 coding sequence is TGTGCCAGCAGCGTAGGGTTACTAGCGGGACGAAGCACAGATACGCAGTATTTT.

CDR3 coding DNA: TGTGCCAGCAGCTTTGGGACTAGCGGGGGCTTTTCCTACGAGCAGTACTTC. Translated, it gives CASSFGTSGGFSYEQYF. The rearrangement joins TRBV7-6 to TRBJ2-7, with 14 bases that match TRBD2. This CDR3 region has 17 residues. The germline V gene has CDR1 SGHVS and CDR2 FNYEAQ. V dropped 3 bases and J dropped 1; count of bases not matched to a gene: 5.

This rearrangement joins TRBV18 to TRBJ1-1, with 9 bases that match TRBD1. The CDR3 consists of 15 residues. V gave up 5 bases and J gave up 8 bases; unmatched junction bases: 12. Germline V lookup: CDR1 KGHSH, CDR2 LQKENI. The CDR3 reads CASSSADRGLQEAFF. CDR3 coding DNA: TGTGCCAGCTCATCAGCCGACAGGGGGTTGCAGGAAGCTTTCTTT.

The genes are TRBV7-9 and TRBJ1-4; D remains ambiguous. The CDR3 is 14 amino acids. V lost 2 bases and J lost 7, with 11 bases in between. Per germline, CDR1 SEHNR and CDR2 FQNEAQ (reference sequence). As DNA, the CDR3 is TGTGCCAGCAGCTTAAGCGGCTTGGGTGAAAAACTGTTTTTT. Translated: CASSLSGLGEKLFF.

The CDR3 region has the DNA TGTGCCAGCAGCCCCCTTGGTGGGCGCGCTGAAGCTTTCTTT. Amino acid sequence: CASSPLGGRAEAFF. This chain connects TRBV11-2 to TRBJ1-1; D is unclear. The CDR3 extends over 14 amino acids. The V and J ends lost 5 bases and 6 bases respectively, with 16 bases between them. CDR1 SGHAT and CDR2 FQNNGV come from the germline V gene.

In its sample, this clone was seen a few times. The chain combines TRBV5-1 with TRBJ1-1; D unresolved. V was shortened by 1 base and J by 5 bases, with 12 bases between the two germline ends. This CDR3 region has 14 residues. Germline CDR1 and CDR2: SGHRS and YFSETQ. The chain's CDR3 is CASSLSRVGTEAFF. CDR3 DNA sequence: TGCGCCAGCAGCTTGTCGCGGGTTGGGACTGAAGCTTTCTTT.

This clone was counted between two and nine times. The chain is built from TRBV14 and TRBJ2-7; TRBD2 is a possible D gene (6 bases). The CDR3 is made up of 13 amino acids. Germline values: CDR1 SGHDN, CDR2 FVKESK. The V gene lost 1 base and the J gene lost 6 bases, with 10 bases spanning the gap. The DNA of the CDR3 is TGTGCCAGCAGCCAAGGACTAGATCTCGAGCAGTACTTC. Protein product: CASSQGLDLEQYF.

The sample holds a few counts of this clone. The chain recombines TRBV5-4 with TRBJ2-7; TRBD1 might be the D (6 bases). Germline-derived CDR1 and CDR2 are SGHNT and YYREEE (reference sequence). The CDR3 contains 15 residues. Between the trimmed V and J ends, which lost 0 bases and 4 bases, there was a span of 14 bases. In DNA form, the CDR3 reads TGTGCCAGCAGCTTGGCAGGGGCTAGGGATTACGAGCAGTACGTC. This sequence encodes CASSLAGARDYEQYV.

This chain joins TRBV24-1 and TRBJ1-2, with TRBD1 matching over 11 bases. CDR1 is KGHDR, CDR2 SFDVKD, per germline. The CDR3 has 14 amino acids. J lost 6 bases, V lost 3 bases, and 2 bases had no gene match. The CDR3, as DNA: TGTGCCACCAGTGATCCGGACAGGGGGCATGGCTACACCTTC. Residues: CATSDPDRGHGYTF.

V is TRBV28 and J is TRBJ1-4; D is unresolved. With 6 bases removed from V and 8 bases from J, the gap between germline ends came to 13 bases. CDR1 and CDR2 (germline): MDHEN, SYDVKM. CDR3 length: 13 amino acids. The chain's CDR3 is CASRLTAEEKLFF. The DNA of the CDR3 is TGTGCCAGCAGGCTAACCGCTGAGGAAAAACTGTTTTTT.

The chain links TRBV7-2 to TRBJ1-5, with 7 bases lining up with TRBD1. Germline CDR1 is SGHTA and CDR2 is FQGNSA. Trimming at V came to 2 bases and at J to 6 bases, leaving 13 bases not matched to a gene. The CDR3 sequence is 17 residues long. In nucleotides, the CDR3 is TGTGCCAGCAGCTTAAGCTACGACAGGGCGAGTAGTCAGCCCCAGCATTTT. Translated, it gives CASSLSYDRASSQPQHF.